The 11 T cell receptor beta chains below were found in one sample sequenced in a study of blood T cells in healthy people across ages. Using a J-beta primer mix together with a sample-barcoded 5' primer, a second PCR was run for roughly 7 to 11 cycles. TCRdb used MiXCR to reprocess the 5' RACE reads, holding one entry per CDR3 protein. The repertoire holds about 540,000 distinct CDR3 sequences, with more than 20% as singletons. These data were also filed under a second study, of T cells of mothers and their children.

The specimen was blood. These receptors originate from a boy aged 5-17 years in good health.

This clonotype has just a few counts. The genes are TRBV28 and TRBJ2-5, with a weak D call TRBD1 (5 bases). Germline V gene sequence: CDR1 MDHEN, CDR2 SYDVKM. The length of the CDR3 is 17 residues. V lost 0 bases to trimming and J lost 1 base, with 15 bases between them. In nucleotides, the CDR3 is TGTGCCAGCAGTTTATGGTCACTCAGGGTGCGCCAAGAGACCCAGTACTTC. This gives the protein CASSLWSLRVRQETQYF.

This sequence joins TRBV7-2 and TRBJ2-7, with 8 bases lining up with TRBD1. The length of the CDR3 is 14 residues. The junction had 5 bases not matched to a gene; V was cut back by 5 bases and J by 2 bases. The germline CDR1 and CDR2 sequences are SGHTA and FQGNSA. CDR3 nucleotides: TGTGCCAGCAGCGACCTGACAGGGGCCTACGAGCAGTACTTC. It codes for CASSDLTGAYEQYF.

The gene calls are TRBV6-1 and TRBJ2-1, with TRBD1 identical over 9 bases. The J call may be wrong; the DNA end is better matched by TRBJ2-7. There are 17 residues in the CDR3. Germline lookup yields CDR1 MNHNS and CDR2 SASEGT. The chain's CDR3 is CASSEGWEGTGNYEQYF. CDR3 in DNA: TGTGCCAGCAGTGAAGGGTGGGAAGGGACAGGGAACTACGAGCAGTACTTC.

This clonotype occurred a few times. V is TRBV5-1 and J is TRBJ2-3, with 12 bases matching TRBD2. Germline V gene data show CDR1 as SGHRS and CDR2 as YFSETQ. Losses at the gene ends were 4 bases for V and 2 bases for J; bases not matched to a gene: 5. The CDR3 contains 16 residues. The CDR3: CASSPTSGSVTDTQYF. The CDR3 coding sequence is TGCGCCAGCAGCCCGACTAGCGGGAGTGTCACAGATACGCAGTATTTT.

The chain is built from TRBV5-5 and TRBJ2-3, with unresolved D. The length of the CDR3 is 15 residues. Trimming pared 6 bases from V and 3 bases from J, leaving 17 bases between. CDR1 is SGHKS and CDR2 is YYEKEE in the germline V gene (reference sequence). The CDR3 DNA reads TGTGCCAGCAACCTATGGTCGGTTGGGACAGATACGCAGTATTTT. Amino acids: CASNLWSVGTDTQYF.

The chain combines TRBV13 with TRBJ2-3; tentatively, D is TRBD1 (5 bases). Trimming stripped 3 bases from V and 4 bases from J, with 20 bases between. The germline V gene encodes CDR1 PRHDT and CDR2 FYEKMQ (reference sequence). The CDR3 runs 17 residues. CDR3 loop: CASSFTLGYQGPDTQYF. The CDR3, as DNA: TGTGCCAGCAGCTTCACCCTGGGGTACCAGGGCCCAGATACGCAGTATTTT. The full variable domain, in which reference TRBV13 and TRBJ2-3 provide the parts outside the CDR3, is AAGVIQSPRHLIKEKRETATLKCYPIPRHDTVYWYQQGPGQDPQFLISFYEKMQSDKGSIPDRFSAQQFSDYHSELNMSSLELGDSALYFCASSFTLGYQGPDTQYFGPGTRLTVL.

This clonotype was seen more than once but under ten times. The chain combines TRBV27 with TRBJ2-5, with 9 bases that match TRBD2. Germline V lookup: CDR1 MNHEY, CDR2 SMNVEV (reference sequence). V trimming: 6 bases; J trimming: 4 bases; junction bases outside the gene matches: 6. The CDR3 covers 14 residues. CDR3 DNA sequence: TGTGCCAGCAGACCGCGGGGGGGCGGAGAGACCCAGTACTTC. This translates into CASRPRGGGETQYF.

The chain joins TRBV7-2 to TRBJ2-3; D might be TRBD2 (5 bases). Germline V CDR1 and CDR2: SGHTA, FQGNSA. The length of the CDR3 is 17 residues. The V gene lost 5 bases and the J gene lost 0 bases, with 18 bases spanning the gap. The CDR3 reads CASSGRGRITSTDTQYF. In DNA form, the CDR3 reads TGTGCCAGCAGCGGACGAGGGCGAATCACTAGCACAGATACGCAGTATTTT.

The chain has TRBV28 and TRBJ1-6; D possibly corresponds to TRBD1 (5 bases). Germline V CDR1 and CDR2: MDHEN, SYDVKM. There are 16 residues in the CDR3. V was clipped by 0 bases and J by 6 bases, with 12 bases between them. The CDR3 is CASSLWARQGNSPLHF. In DNA, the CDR3 is TGTGCCAGCAGTTTATGGGCCCGGCAGGGTAATTCACCCCTCCACTTT.

This clonotype was seen a handful of times. The chain uses TRBV12-3 or TRBV12-4 and TRBJ2-3; TRBD1 matches at 8 bases. Losses at the gene ends were 3 bases for V and 1 base for J; bases not matched to a gene: 3. The CDR3 covers 15 residues. Here the CDR3 reads CASSFGTGGTDTQYF. The DNA of the CDR3 is TGTGCCAGCAGTTTCGGGACAGGTGGCACAGATACGCAGTATTTT.

This chain uses TRBV28 with TRBJ2-7; D remains ambiguous. Per germline, CDR1 MDHEN and CDR2 SYDVKM. This CDR3 contains 14 residues. Trimming took 7 bases from V and 3 from J, leaving 16 bases between them. The chain's CDR3 is CASNSNREDYEQYF. Here the CDR3 DNA reads TGTGCCAGCAACTCTAACCGAGAAGACTACGAGCAGTACTTC.